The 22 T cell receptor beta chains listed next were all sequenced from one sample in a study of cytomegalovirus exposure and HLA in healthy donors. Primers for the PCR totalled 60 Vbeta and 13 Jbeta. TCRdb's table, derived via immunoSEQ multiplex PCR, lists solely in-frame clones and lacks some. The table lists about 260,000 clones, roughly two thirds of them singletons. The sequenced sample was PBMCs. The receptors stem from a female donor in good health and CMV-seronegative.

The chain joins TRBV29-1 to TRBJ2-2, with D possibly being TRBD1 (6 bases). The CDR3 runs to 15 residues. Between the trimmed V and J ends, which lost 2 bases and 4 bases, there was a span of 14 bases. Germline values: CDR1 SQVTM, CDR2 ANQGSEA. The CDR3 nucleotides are TGCAGCGTTGAAATGGGACATAGGACCACCGGGGAGCTGTTTTTT. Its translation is CSVEMGHRTTGELFF.

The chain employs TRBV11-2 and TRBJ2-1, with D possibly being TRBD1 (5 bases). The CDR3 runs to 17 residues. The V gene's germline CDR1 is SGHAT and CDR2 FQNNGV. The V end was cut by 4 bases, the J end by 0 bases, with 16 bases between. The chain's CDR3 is CASSSKLQGSSYNEQFF. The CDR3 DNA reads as TGTGCCAGCAGCTCCAAACTCCAGGGTAGCTCCTACAATGAGCAGTTCTTC.

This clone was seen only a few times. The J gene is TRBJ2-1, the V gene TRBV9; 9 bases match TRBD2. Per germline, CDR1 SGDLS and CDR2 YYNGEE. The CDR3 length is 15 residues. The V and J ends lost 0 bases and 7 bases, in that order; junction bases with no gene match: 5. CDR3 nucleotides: TGTGCCAGCAGCGTAGGTCGCGGGAGGGGGAATGAGCAGTTCTTC. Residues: CASSVGRGRGNEQFF.

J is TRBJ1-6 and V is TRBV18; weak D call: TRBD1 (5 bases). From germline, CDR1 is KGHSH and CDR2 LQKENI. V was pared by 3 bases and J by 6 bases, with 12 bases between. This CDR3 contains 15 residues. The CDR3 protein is CASSPVAGLNSPLHF. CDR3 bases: TGTGCCAGCTCACCTGTGGCAGGGCTTAATTCACCCCTCCACTTT.

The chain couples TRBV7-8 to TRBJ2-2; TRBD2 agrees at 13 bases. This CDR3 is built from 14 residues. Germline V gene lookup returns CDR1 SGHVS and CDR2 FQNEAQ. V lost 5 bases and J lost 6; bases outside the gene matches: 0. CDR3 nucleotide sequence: TGTGCCAGCAGCGGACTAGCGGGAGCCGGGGAGCTGTTTTTT. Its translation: CASSGLAGAGELFF.

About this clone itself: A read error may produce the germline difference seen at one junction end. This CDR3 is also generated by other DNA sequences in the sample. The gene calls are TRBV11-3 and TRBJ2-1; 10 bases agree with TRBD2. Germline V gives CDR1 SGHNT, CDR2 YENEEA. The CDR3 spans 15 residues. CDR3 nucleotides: TGTGCCAGTAGCTTAGTGGGACTAGCGAACAATGAGCAGTTCTTC. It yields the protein CASSLVGLANNEQFF.

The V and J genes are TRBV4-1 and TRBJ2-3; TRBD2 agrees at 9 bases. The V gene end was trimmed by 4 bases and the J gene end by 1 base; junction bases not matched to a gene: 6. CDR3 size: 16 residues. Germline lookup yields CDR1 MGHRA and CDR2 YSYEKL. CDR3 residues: CASSRQREVGTDTQYF. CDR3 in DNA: TGCGCCAGCAGCCGACAGCGGGAGGTAGGCACAGATACGCAGTATTTT.

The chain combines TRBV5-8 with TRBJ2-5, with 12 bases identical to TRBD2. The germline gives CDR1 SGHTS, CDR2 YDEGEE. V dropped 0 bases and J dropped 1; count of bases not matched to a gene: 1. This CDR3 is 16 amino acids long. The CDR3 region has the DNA TGTGCCAGCAGCTTGGGGACTAGCGGGACCCAAGAGACCCAGTACTTC. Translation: CASSLGTSGTQETQYF.

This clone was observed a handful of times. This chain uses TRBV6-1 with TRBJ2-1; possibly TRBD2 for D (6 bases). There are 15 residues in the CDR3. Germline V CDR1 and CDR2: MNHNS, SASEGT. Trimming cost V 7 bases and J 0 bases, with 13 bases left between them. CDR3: CASTPLGSSYNEQFF. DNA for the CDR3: TGTGCCAGCACCCCCCTCGGGAGCTCCTACAATGAGCAGTTCTTC.

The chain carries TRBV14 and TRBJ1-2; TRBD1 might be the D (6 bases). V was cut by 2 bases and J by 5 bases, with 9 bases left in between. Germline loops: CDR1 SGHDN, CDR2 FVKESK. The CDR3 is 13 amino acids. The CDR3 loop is CASSQLQGYGYTF. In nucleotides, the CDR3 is TGTGCCAGCAGCCAACTACAGGGATATGGCTACACCTTC.

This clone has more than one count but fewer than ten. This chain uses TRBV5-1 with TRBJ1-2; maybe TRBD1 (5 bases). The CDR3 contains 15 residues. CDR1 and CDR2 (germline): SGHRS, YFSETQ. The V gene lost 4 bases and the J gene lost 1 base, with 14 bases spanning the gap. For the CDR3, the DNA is TGCGCCAGCAGCCGACGGAAAGACAGTAACTATGGCTACACCTTC. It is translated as CASSRRKDSNYGYTF.

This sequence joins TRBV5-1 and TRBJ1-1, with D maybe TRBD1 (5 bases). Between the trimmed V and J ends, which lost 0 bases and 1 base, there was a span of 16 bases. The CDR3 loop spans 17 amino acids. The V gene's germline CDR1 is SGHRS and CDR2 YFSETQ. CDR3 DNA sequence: TGCGCCAGCAGCTTGGCCGGGAGGGGTGTACCGAACACTGAAGCTTTCTTT. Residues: CASSLAGRGVPNTEAFF.

This CDR3 reads CASSPWAGDTDTQYF. The CDR3 coding sequence is TGTGCCAGCAGCCCCTGGGCGGGAGACACAGATACGCAGTATTTT. This chain links TRBV7-3 with TRBJ2-3; 7 bases line up with TRBD2. In germline, CDR1 is SGHTA, CDR2 FQGTGA. The CDR3 is made up of 15 amino acids. With 5 bases clipped from V and 2 bases from J, the junction kept 7 bases outside the gene matches.

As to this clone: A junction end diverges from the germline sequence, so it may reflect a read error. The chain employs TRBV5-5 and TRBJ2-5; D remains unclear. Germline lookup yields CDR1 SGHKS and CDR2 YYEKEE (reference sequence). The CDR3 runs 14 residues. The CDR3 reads CASTLSPYQETQYF. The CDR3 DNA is TGTGCCAGCACCTTGTCTCCGTACCAAGAGACCCAGTACTTC.

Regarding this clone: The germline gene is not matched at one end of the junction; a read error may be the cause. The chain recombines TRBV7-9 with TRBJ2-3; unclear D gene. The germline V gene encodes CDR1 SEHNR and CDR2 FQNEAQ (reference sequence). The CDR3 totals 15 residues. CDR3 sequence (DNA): TGTTCCAGCAGCCCTCTAACCACTAGCACAGATACGCAGTATTTT. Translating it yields CSSSPLTTSTDTQYF. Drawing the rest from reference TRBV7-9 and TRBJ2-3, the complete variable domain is DTGVSQNPRHKITKRGQNVTFRCDPISEHNRLYWYRQTLGQGPEFLTYFQNEAQLEKSRLLSDRFSAERPKGSFSTLEIQRTEQGDSAMYLCSSSPLTTSTDTQYFGPGTRLTVL.

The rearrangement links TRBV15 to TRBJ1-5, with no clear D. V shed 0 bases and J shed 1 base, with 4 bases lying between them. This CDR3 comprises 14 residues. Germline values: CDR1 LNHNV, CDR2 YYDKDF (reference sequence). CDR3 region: CATSRDTSNQPQHF. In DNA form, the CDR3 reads TGTGCCACCAGCAGAGATACAAGCAATCAGCCCCAGCATTTT.

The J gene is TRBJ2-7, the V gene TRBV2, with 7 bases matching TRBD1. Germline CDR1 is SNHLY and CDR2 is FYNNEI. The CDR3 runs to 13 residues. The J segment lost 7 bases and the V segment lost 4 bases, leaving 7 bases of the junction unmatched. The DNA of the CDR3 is TGTGCCAGCAGTGTCGACAGGGTTTCTGAGCAGTACTTC. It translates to CASSVDRVSEQYF.

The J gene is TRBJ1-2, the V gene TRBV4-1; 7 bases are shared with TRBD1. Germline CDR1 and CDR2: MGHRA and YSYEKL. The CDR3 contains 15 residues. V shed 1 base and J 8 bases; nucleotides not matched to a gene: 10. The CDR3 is CASSQVNTAGGGYTF. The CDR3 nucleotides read TGCGCCAGCAGCCAAGTAAACACCGCAGGGGGGGGCTACACCTTC.

The DNA for the CDR3 is TGTGCCAGCAGCGTAGGTTGGCTAGCGGGAGTAGGGGAGCAGTACTTC. Translation: CASSVGWLAGVGEQYF. The chain employs TRBV9 and TRBJ2-7, with 10 bases matching TRBD2. The germline V gene has CDR1 SGDLS and CDR2 YYNGEE. CDR3 size: 16 residues. After removal of 0 bases from V and 7 bases from J, the junction contained 10 bases not matched to a gene.

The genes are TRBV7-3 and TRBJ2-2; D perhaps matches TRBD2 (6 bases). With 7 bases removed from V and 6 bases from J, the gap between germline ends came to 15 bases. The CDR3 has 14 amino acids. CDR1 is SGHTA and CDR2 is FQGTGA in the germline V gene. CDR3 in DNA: TGTGCCAGCACCAGCTTGTCGGGGGCCGGGGAGCTGTTTTTT. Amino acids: CASTSLSGAGELFF.

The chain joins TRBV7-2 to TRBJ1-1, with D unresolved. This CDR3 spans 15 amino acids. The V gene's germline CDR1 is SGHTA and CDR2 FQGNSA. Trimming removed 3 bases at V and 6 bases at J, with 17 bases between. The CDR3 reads CASSFLFSITAEAFF. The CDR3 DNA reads TGTGCCAGCAGCTTCCTTTTCAGTATAACCGCTGAAGCTTTCTTT.

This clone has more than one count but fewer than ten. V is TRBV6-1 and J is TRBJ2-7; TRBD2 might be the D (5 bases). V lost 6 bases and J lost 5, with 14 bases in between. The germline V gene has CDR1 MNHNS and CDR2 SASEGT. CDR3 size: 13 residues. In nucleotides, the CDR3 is TGTGCCAGCAGGTCGGGAATCGAGAACGAGCAGTACTTC. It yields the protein CASRSGIENEQYF.